The rows below give T cell receptor beta chains drawn from one sample of a study of cytomegalovirus exposure and HLA in healthy donors. The data were produced by immunoSEQ multiplex PCR, yet TCRdb's version contains in-frame clones alone and is incomplete. The sample holds around 56,000 clones, 89% seen once. The sequenced material came from PBMCs. The receptor set was obtained from a woman aged 18-29 years in good health and CMV-seronegative. Each CDR3 is given with its conserved first and last residue. A D gene is named only where the DNA matches it firmly. Clone size is stated in some rows and not others, as once, few, many or a class when expanded.

size,J,D,V,DNA,CDR3
.,TRBJ2-5,TRBD2,TRBV13,TGTGCCAGCAGCCCACCGGGACTAGCGGCTCGTATGGGGCGAGAGACCCAGTACTTC,CASSPPGLAARMGRETQYF
.,TRBJ1-4,TRBD1,TRBV28,TGTGCCAGCTCATTGACAGGGGGAGGAGAAAAACTGTTTTTT,CASSLTGGGEKLFF
.,TRBJ2-3,.,TRBV12-5,TGTGCTAGTGGTTTGGCCCTCCCTTCTAGCACAGATACGCAGTATTTT,CASGLALPSSTDTQYF
once,TRBJ2-3,.,TRBV9,TGTGCCAGCAGCGTAGGGGCTAGCACAGATACGCAGTATTTT,CASSVGASTDTQYF
.,TRBJ2-1,TRBD1,TRBV5-4,TGTGCCAGCAGCGCCCGGGGACAGGGGGCTATAAGCACCTACAATGAGCAGTTCTTC,CASSARGQGAISTYNEQFF
.,TRBJ2-1,TRBD1,TRBV19,TGTGCCAGTAGTAGAAGGTGGGGGACAGGGGCTTCAAATGAGCAGTTCTTC,CASSRRWGTGASNEQFF
.,TRBJ2-1,TRBD2,TRBV5-6,TGTGCCAGCAGCTCGGAGGGACTAGCGGGAATCAATGAGCAGTTCTTC,CASSSEGLAGINEQFF
.,TRBJ1-2,TRBD1,TRBV5-7,TGTGCCAGCAGCTTGGCACGCCAGACAGGGGTGTATGGCTACACCTTC,CASSLARQTGVYGYTF
.,TRBJ2-7,.,TRBV13,TGTGCCAGCAGCAAGGAGGGTCTCTACGAGCAGTACTTC,CASSKEGLYEQYF
.,TRBJ2-1,TRBD2,TRBV30,TGTGCCTGGAGCAGCGGGGGCCCTTACAATGAGCAGTTCTTC,CAWSSGGPYNEQFF
.,TRBJ2-3,TRBD2,TRBV4-3,TGCGCCAGCAGCCAAGACCCTAGCGGGAGGAGGTCAGATACGCAGTATTTT,CASSQDPSGRRSDTQYF
medium-sized,TRBJ2-1,TRBD2,TRBV27,TGTGCCAGCAGTTCCGGCGGGAGCGGGTTGAATGAGCAGTTCTTC,CASSSGGSGLNEQFF
.,TRBJ1-2,TRBD1,TRBV5-1,TGCGCCAGCAGCCCTGGGACAGATGGCTACACCTTC,CASSPGTDGYTF
.,TRBJ1-3,.,TRBV11-1,TGTGCCAGCAGCTTCCCACCCGAGGACAGCCGATCTGGAAACACCATATATTTT,CASSFPPEDSRSGNTIYF
.,TRBJ1-2,.,TRBV5-6,TGTGCCAGCGAGGTTGCTAACTATGGCTACACCTTC,CASEVANYGYTF
.,TRBJ2-3,.,TRBV7-8,TGTGCCAGCAGCTTACTCGACCGGGGGAGCACAGATACGCAGTATTTT,CASSLLDRGSTDTQYF
.,TRBJ2-1,TRBD2,TRBV5-1,TGCGCCAGCAGCTTGGGGGGGACTAGCGGGAGTCAGATTAATGAGCAGTTCTTC,CASSLGGTSGSQINEQFF
.,TRBJ2-7,.,TRBV30,TGTGCCTGGAGTAGGGGGGGGGAGCAGTACTTC,CAWSRGGEQYF
.,TRBJ2-1,.,TRBV28,TGTGCCAGCGGGAGGATACCCTACAATGAGCAGTTCTTC,CASGRIPYNEQFF
.,TRBJ2-3,.,TRBV5-1,TGCGCCAGCAGCTTGGCGACTAGGGTGGATACGCAGTATTTT,CASSLATRVDTQYF
.,TRBJ2-1,TRBD2,TRBV4-3,TGCGCCAGCAGCCAAGATCTCCAAGGACTAGCGGGAGTCTATGAGCAGTTCTTC,CASSQDLQGLAGVYEQFF
.,TRBJ2-5,TRBD1,TRBV10-1,TGCGCCAGCAGTGAGTGGCGGGACAGGGAGTACGAGACCCAGTACTTC,CASSEWRDREYETQYF
once,TRBJ2-1,TRBD2,TRBV6-5,TGTGCCAGCAGTTGGGGGACTAGGTCTGATAATGAGCAGTTCTTC,CASSWGTRSDNEQFF
once,TRBJ2-3,TRBD2,TRBV28,TGTGCCAGCAGTTCGATTCAGCGGGAGGCGGATACGCAGTATTTT,CASSSIQREADTQYF
.,TRBJ1-1,TRBD1,TRBV19,TGTGCCAGTACCCGGGACAGAGTGAACACTGAAGCTTTCTTT,CASTRDRVNTEAFF
.,TRBJ2-3,.,TRBV7-2,TGTGCCAGCACGAGACTAGTCACAGATACGCAGTATTTT,CASTRLVTDTQYF
.,TRBJ1-1,.,TRBV5-1,TGCGCCAGCAGGAGGGAGGCTGAAGCTTTCTTT,CASRREAEAFF
once,TRBJ2-1,.,TRBV9,TGTGCCAGCAGCGTAGGTACTAATGAGCAGTTCTTC,CASSVGTNEQFF
.,TRBJ2-7,.,TRBV21-1,TGTGCCAGCAGCAAAGCTCTCGGAAACAGGGAAGATTCCGAGCAGTACTTC,CASSKALGNREDSEQYF
.,TRBJ2-6,.,TRBV27,TGTGCCAGCAGTTTACCCCCAGGGATTGGGGCCAACGTCCTGACTTTC,CASSLPPGIGANVLTF
.,TRBJ1-2,TRBD1,TRBV27,TGTGCCAGCAGGATGACCCGGACAGGGGGCAACTATGGCTACACCTTC,CASRMTRTGGNYGYTF
.,TRBJ1-1,.,TRBV28,TGTGCCAGCAAACGAGGGTGGACTGAAGCTTTCTTT,CASKRGWTEAFF
.,TRBJ1-1,.,TRBV7-9,TGTGCCAGCAGCTTAGCACAGGGATGGGAAGCTTTCTTT,CASSLAQGWEAFF
.,TRBJ2-5,TRBD2,TRBV11-2,TGTGCCAGCAGCTCCCAGCGGGGGGGGGAGACCCAGTACTTC,CASSSQRGGETQYF
.,TRBJ1-2,TRBD1,TRBV6-6,TGTGCCAGCAGTTACAAACAGGGGGGGAATGGCTACACCTTC,CASSYKQGGNGYTF
.,TRBJ2-2,.,TRBV30,TGTGCCTGGAGGGTGGGACACACGAACACCGGGGAGCTGTTTTTT,CAWRVGHTNTGELFF
.,TRBJ1-3,.,TRBV5-1,TGCGCCAGCAGAGAGGCAGGGAACTCTGGAAACACCATATATTTT,CASREAGNSGNTIYF
.,TRBJ1-2,.,TRBV5-6,TGTGCCAGCAAATATAGATACTCTAACTATGGCTACACCTTC,CASKYRYSNYGYTF
.,TRBJ2-7,.,TRBV25-1,TGTGCCAGCAGCAACGTCGGCGAGCAGTACTTC,CASSNVGEQYF
.,TRBJ2-3,.,TRBV28,TGTGCCAGCAGTTTTACGGCTGCCAACGGGAATACGCAGTATTTT,CASSFTAANGNTQYF
once,TRBJ2-7,TRBD1,TRBV19,TGTGCCACCGCTCGGACAGGCCCGATCTCCTACGAGCAGTACTTC,CATARTGPISYEQYF
.,TRBJ2-1,TRBD2,TRBV7-2,TGTGCCAGCAGCCGGACTAGCGGGAGGTACAATGAGCAGTTCTTC,CASSRTSGRYNEQFF
once,TRBJ2-2,TRBD1,TRBV19,TGTGCCAGTAGTATGTACAGGGGGGCCGGGGAGCTGTTTTTT,CASSMYRGAGELFF
.,TRBJ2-2,TRBD2,TRBV9,TGTGCCAGCACCCCGGGACTAGCGGCGAACACCGGGGAGCTGTTTTTT,CASTPGLAANTGELFF
.,TRBJ1-4,.,TRBV2,TGTGCCTCAAAGGGGCAGCCGGGTGAAAAACTGTTTTTT,CASKGQPGEKLFF
once,TRBJ1-5,.,TRBV6-5,TGTGCCAGCAGTGGGAGGGATAGCAATCAGCCCCAGCATTTT,CASSGRDSNQPQHF
.,TRBJ2-5,.,TRBV6-1,TGTGCCAGCAGTGATCCCGGCAGGTACCAAGAGACCCAGTACTTC,CASSDPGRYQETQYF
once,TRBJ1-2,TRBD1,TRBV7-2,TGTGCCAGCAGCCTGGGGACAGGGACCCTCTATGGCTACACCTTC,CASSLGTGTLYGYTF
.,TRBJ1-2,.,TRBV4-1,TGCGCCAGCAGCCAAGAGGTCCAGGGGCTTAGCTATGGCTACACCTTC,CASSQEVQGLSYGYTF
.,TRBJ2-7,.,TRBV13,TGTGCCAGCAGCCCGGGGACAACTTCCGAGCAGTACTTC,CASSPGTTSEQYF
.,TRBJ2-5,.,TRBV19,TGTGCCAGTAGTAGGGCCCAAGAGACCCAGTACTTC,CASSRAQETQYF
few,TRBJ2-7,.,TRBV19,TGTGCCAGTAGTACGGGACTTCCCTACGAGCAGTACTTC,CASSTGLPYEQYF
.,TRBJ1-3,.,TRBV7-2,TGTGCCAGCAGTTACAGGGTTAGCTCTGGAAACACCATATATTTT,CASSYRVSSGNTIYF